The present entry profiles one T cell receptor beta chain with its context. Its antigen is still unknown. Healthy and HIV-negative, the adult donors had no recent acute infections or vaccinations. It was into CD45RA+ naive and CD45RA-negative memory subsets that the CD4+ cells were split. The entry originates in a study of shared clonotypes between healthy human individuals. Overall study results and limits: Among the subsets, naive ones generally showed larger estimated richness than memory ones.

Sequencing was performed with immunoSEQ multiplex PCR; in TCRdb, only in-frame clones are kept and a portion is missing. The table has under 550,000 clones, 96% seen once. This TCR came from a young woman in good health. The specimen sequenced was naive CD4+ T cells sorted from blood. Described subset: CD45RA+ positively selected.

The CDR3 loop is CASSEAGTGDLYEQYF. CDR3 coding DNA: TGTGCCAGCAGCGAAGCCGGGACAGGGGACCTCTACGAGCAGTACTTC. This chain joins TRBV9 and TRBJ2-7; 10 bases are a match to TRBD1. The germline CDR1 and CDR2 sequences are SGDLS and YYNGEE. CDR3 size: 16 residues. V lost 3 bases, J lost 3 bases, and 9 bases stayed unmatched.